This T cell receptor (beta chain) was recovered during a study of T cell responses to AZD1222 COVID-19 vaccine. In the study overall: Investigators merged groups given second doses at roughly 4 or roughly 12 weeks. General study results and limits: Spike regions recognized by vaccine-associated CD4 TCRs spanned the protein, led by 160-218 and 743-854. Baseline serology detected seropositivity in only a handful of AZD1222 recipients. Donors were largely white British and mainly female; clonal diversity was possibly underestimated.

The CDR3 totals 15 residues. J was trimmed by 2 bases and V by 6 bases; bases with no gene match: 5. CDR1 is MGHDK, CDR2 SYGVNS, per germline. On this clone itself: Antigen unknown.

Using immunoSEQ multiplex PCR, the repertoire was profiled, and TCRdb retains in-frame clones only, with some absent. The sample has more than 110,000 clones; 92% are singletons. This chain joins TRBV25-1 and TRBJ2-3, with 10 bases that match TRBD2. The TCR was taken from an adult in good health. Material: peripheral blood, obtained on day 0 of AZD1222 vaccination. CDR3 protein: CASSVLAGPTDTQYF. For the CDR3, the DNA is TGTGCCAGCAGCGTACTAGCGGGACCCACAGATACGCAGTATTTT.